Described below is a single T cell receptor beta chain sequence and its context. The data are from a study of blood T cell repertoires in COVID-19. Libraries were prepared by immunoSEQ multiplex PCR; TCRdb keeps only in-frame clonotypes and omits some of them. The sample records some 100,000 clones, 60% to 85% being singletons. Germline V gene data show CDR1 as SGHNT and CDR2 as YYREEE (reference sequence). The CDR3 is 17 amino acids. V lost 2 bases to trimming and J lost 4 bases; unmatched junction nucleotides: 11. Sequences were obtained from peripheral blood. The gene calls are TRBV5-4 and TRBJ2-7; TRBD1 matches at 11 bases. This clonotype was sampled from a man aged 65 to 79 with acute or convalescent COVID-19. CDR3 DNA sequence: TGTGCCAGCAGCTTCTCCGGTGGGACAGGGGGGGTATACGAGCAGTACTTC. Translating it yields CASSFSGGTGGVYEQYF.